The rows below give T cell receptor beta chains drawn from one sample of a study of control samples from healthy donors and cancer patients. Libraries were prepared by immunoSEQ multiplex PCR; TCRdb keeps only in-frame clonotypes and omits some of them. The sample has 170,000 or so clones, 94% seen once. The sample taken for sequencing was blood. The receptors were sampled from a woman under 30 in good health. The CDR3 runs from the conserved cysteine through the conserved F or W. Fields, in order: J gene, V gene, clone size, D gene, CDR3 length, CDR3 DNA, CDR3 protein. D genes are given only for firm matches. Where a row states a size, it is once, few, many or the class of an expanded clone; other rows omit it.

TRBJ1-6,TRBV28,once,-,15,TGTGCCAGCAGCCCGGGACTGCCGGAGTCTTCACCCCTCCACTTT,CASSPGLPESSPLHF
TRBJ1-5,TRBV11-3,-,-,13,TGTGCCAGCAGCTTAGCATCGGATCAGCCCCAGCATTTT,CASSLASDQPQHF
TRBJ2-7,TRBV28,-,-,13,TGTGCCAGCAGTTTATTTGGCTCCTACGAGCAGTACTTC,CASSLFGSYEQYF
TRBJ2-7,TRBV19,-,TRBD1,15,TGTGCCAGTAGTATAGGGCGGACAGGGCCCTACGAGCAGTACTTC,CASSIGRTGPYEQYF
TRBJ1-1,TRBV28,once,-,11,TGTGCCAGCAGTTTAAAGTACGAAGCTTTCTTT,CASSLKYEAFF
TRBJ1-1,TRBV7-8,-,-,15,TGTGCCAGCAGCTTACTTGATGAGTTGAACACTGAAGCTTTCTTT,CASSLLDELNTEAFF
TRBJ2-2,TRBV19,-,TRBD1,15,TGTGCCAGTAGTAAACAGGGGTCTAACACCGGGGAGCTGTTTTTT,CASSKQGSNTGELFF
TRBJ1-1,TRBV23-1,-,-,12,TGCGCCAGCAGTCAACTGAACACTGAAGCTTTCTTT,CASSQLNTEAFF
TRBJ1-2,TRBV24-1,-,-,13,TGTGCCACCAGTGCGGGCGGCCCCTATGGCTACACCTTC,CATSAGGPYGYTF
TRBJ2-3,TRBV11-2,-,-,13,TGTGCCAGCAGCCTGGGGTTGCCAGATACGCAGTATTTT,CASSLGLPDTQYF
TRBJ2-7,TRBV7-9,-,-,14,TGTGCCAGCAGCTCCATGGACATCCCCTACGAGCAGTACTTC,CASSSMDIPYEQYF
TRBJ2-5,TRBV28,-,TRBD1,15,TGTGCCAGCAGTTTTCCACTGGACAGGAGGGAGACCCAGTACTTC,CASSFPLDRRETQYF
TRBJ1-1,TRBV2,-,-,17,TGTGCCAGCCAACCTAGGAACCCCCGGGACTGGAACACTGAAGCTTTCTTT,CASQPRNPRDWNTEAFF
TRBJ1-1,TRBV5-1,-,-,19,TGCGCCAGCAGCGGCCAGCCCGCAAGGAGGGTATTCATGAACACTGAAGCTTTCTTT,CASSGQPARRVFMNTEAFF
TRBJ2-1,TRBV19,-,TRBD2,17,TGTGCCAGTACCCCCCGTTGGAGCGGGACTAAAATCAATGAGCAGTTCTTC,CASTPRWSGTKINEQFF
TRBJ1-6,TRBV6-2/TRBV6-3,-,-,15,TGTGCCAGCAGTGGGACGGGGGTAGGAAATTCACCCCTCCACTTT,CASSGTGVGNSPLHF
TRBJ2-7,TRBV19,-,TRBD2,17,TGTGCCAGTAGTCAGGGGACTAGCGGGGGCAGCTCCTACGAGCAGTACTTC,CASSQGTSGGSSYEQYF
TRBJ2-1,TRBV5-1,once,-,13,TGCGCCAGCAGCTTGCAGGGGAGGAATGAGCAGTTCTTC,CASSLQGRNEQFF
TRBJ2-5,TRBV5-6,-,-,14,TGTGCCAGCAGCTTGGCGGCAGGGGTCGAGACCCAGTACTTC,CASSLAAGVETQYF
TRBJ2-1,TRBV6-2/TRBV6-3,-,-,13,TGTGCCAGCAGTTTGGTCTCCAACAATGAGCAGTTCTTC,CASSLVSNNEQFF
TRBJ1-2,TRBV4-1,once,-,13,TGCGCCAGCAGCGCATCAACTAACTATGGCTACACCTTC,CASSASTNYGYTF
TRBJ1-2,TRBV4-1,-,-,15,TGCGCCAGCAGCCAAACACCGCTGGATAACTATGGCTACACCTTC,CASSQTPLDNYGYTF
TRBJ1-1,TRBV6-5,-,-,11,TGTGCCAGCTCGAGAGACACTGAAGCTTTCTTT,CASSRDTEAFF
TRBJ1-4,TRBV28,-,-,15,TGTGCCAGCAGTTTAGTGACACGAATCGGTGAAAAACTGTTTTTT,CASSLVTRIGEKLFF
TRBJ2-1,TRBV11-3,once,TRBD2,15,TGTGCCAGCAGCCGCACTAGCGGAACCTACAATGAGCAGTTCTTC,CASSRTSGTYNEQFF
TRBJ2-7,TRBV4-2,-,-,15,TGTGCCAGCAGCCAAGAATCCGGGAGCCCCTACGAGCAGTACTTC,CASSQESGSPYEQYF
TRBJ2-1,TRBV6-5,-,-,12,TGTGCCAGCAGTACAGGGAGGGGTGAGCAGTTCTTC,CASSTGRGEQFF
TRBJ1-3,TRBV5-6,-,TRBD1,15,TGTGCCAGCAGCCGAATAGGGGGCGTTGGAAACACCATATATTTT,CASSRIGGVGNTIYF
TRBJ2-4,TRBV28,-,TRBD1,20,TGTGCCAGCAGTTTTCCTCTTTGGGACAGGTCGGGGGTAGCCAAAAACATTCAGTACTTC,CASSFPLWDRSGVAKNIQYF
TRBJ1-4,TRBV11-3,once,-,16,TGTGCCAGCAGCCCCCGCTCCGGGGGTTTTCAAGAAAAACTGTTTTTT,CASSPRSGGFQEKLFF
TRBJ1-3,TRBV7-2,-,-,17,TGTGCCAGCAGATTAACCGGGACGGACATCTCTGGAAACACCATATATTTT,CASRLTGTDISGNTIYF
TRBJ2-3,TRBV13,once,TRBD2,18,TGTGCCAGCAGCTTAGTTCGGCTAGCGGGGGGGGGCACAGATACGCAGTATTTT,CASSLVRLAGGGTDTQYF
TRBJ2-5,TRBV27,-,-,15,TGTGCCAGCAGTTTTCTATACCGGGTCGGAGAGACCCAGTACTTC,CASSFLYRVGETQYF
TRBJ1-3,TRBV10-3,-,-,15,TGTGCCATCAGTGAGCCCCCCGGGGATGGAAACACCACATATTTT,CAISEPPGDGNTTYF
TRBJ1-1,TRBV7-2,-,TRBD1,15,TGTGCCAGCAGCTTAGGGGACAGGGGATACACTGAAGCTTTCTTT,CASSLGDRGYTEAFF
TRBJ1-5,TRBV12-3/TRBV12-4,once,-,13,TGTGCCAGCAGTTTAGCGGAACGTCAGCCCCAGCATTTT,CASSLAERQPQHF
TRBJ1-2,TRBV28,-,-,11,TGTGCCGCCCGACAGTATACGGGCTACACCTTC,CAARQYTGYTF
TRBJ1-4,TRBV19,-,-,14,TGTGCCAGTAGTAGGACAGCCGGAAATGAAAAACTGTTTTTT,CASSRTAGNEKLFF
TRBJ2-2,TRBV19,-,-,14,TGTGCCAGTAGGGTAACAATGGGGTCCGGGGAGCTGTTTTTT,CASRVTMGSGELFF
TRBJ2-4,TRBV3-1/TRBV3-2,-,-,15,TGTGCCAGCAGCCACGAGGACAGAGCCAAAAACATTCAGTACTTC,CASSHEDRAKNIQYF
TRBJ1-1,TRBV3-1/TRBV3-2,-,TRBD1,14,TGTGCCAGCAGCCAAGTAGGGGGCAGGACTGAAGCTTTCTTT,CASSQVGGRTEAFF
TRBJ2-5,TRBV2,once,TRBD1,13,TGTGCCAGCAGTGTGTTACCGGGACAGGGCCAGTACTTC,CASSVLPGQGQYF
TRBJ2-2,TRBV12-3/TRBV12-4,-,-,13,TGTGCCAGCAGTGCCCGGAACACCGGGGAGCTGTTTTTT,CASSARNTGELFF
TRBJ1-2,TRBV28,once,-,13,TGTGCCAGTCATAAGGCGGGCTACTATGGCTACACCTTC,CASHKAGYYGYTF
TRBJ1-6,TRBV27,-,-,14,TGTGCCAGCAGTCTCCAGCAATATAATTCACCCCTCCACTTT,CASSLQQYNSPLHF
TRBJ2-1,TRBV6-2/TRBV6-3,-,-,15,TGTGCCAGCAGTAAATACGCGGGATTGGTCAATGAGCAGTTCTTC,CASSKYAGLVNEQFF